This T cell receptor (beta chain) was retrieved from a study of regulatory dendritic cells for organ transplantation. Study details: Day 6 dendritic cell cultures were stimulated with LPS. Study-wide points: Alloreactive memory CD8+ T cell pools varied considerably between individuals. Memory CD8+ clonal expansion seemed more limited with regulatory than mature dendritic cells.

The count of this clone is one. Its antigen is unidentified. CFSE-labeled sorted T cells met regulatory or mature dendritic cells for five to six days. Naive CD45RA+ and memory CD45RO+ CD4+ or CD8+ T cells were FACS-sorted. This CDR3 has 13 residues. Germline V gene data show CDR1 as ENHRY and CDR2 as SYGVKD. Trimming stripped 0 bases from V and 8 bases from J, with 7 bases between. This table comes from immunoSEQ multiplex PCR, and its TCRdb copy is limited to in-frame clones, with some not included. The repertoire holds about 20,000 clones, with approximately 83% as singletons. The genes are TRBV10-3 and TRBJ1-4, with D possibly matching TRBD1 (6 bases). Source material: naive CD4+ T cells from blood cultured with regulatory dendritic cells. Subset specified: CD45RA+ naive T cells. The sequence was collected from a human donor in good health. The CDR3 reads CAISESTGEKLFF. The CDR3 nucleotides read TGTGCCATCAGTGAGTCAACAGGGGAAAAACTGTTTTTT.